This is a list of T cell receptor beta chains from one sample in a study of OX40 agonist ivuxolimab in advanced cancers. Assay used: immunoSEQ multiplex PCR; TCRdb lists only in-frame clones, some missing. Among 70,000 or so clones listed, roughly 84% were seen once. The sample consisted of CD4+ or CD8+ T cells sorted from blood, taken in a trial of the OX40 agonist ivuxolimab. These receptors were taken from an adult with an advanced solid tumor such as melanoma, head and neck, liver or kidney cancer. Both conserved end residues are part of each CDR3. A D gene is named only where the DNA matches it firmly. Where a row states a size, it is once, few, many or the class of an expanded clone; other rows omit it.

size,J,D,length,V,DNA,CDR3
NA,TRBJ1-1,NA,13,TRBV25-1,TGTGCCAGCAGTGAATTCCAGAACACTGAAGCTTTCTTT,CASSEFQNTEAFF
NA,TRBJ2-2,TRBD2,16,TRBV11-2,TGTGCCAGCAGCAGTAGAAGCGGGGGGTATTCCGGGGAGCTGTTTTTT,CASSSRSGGYSGELFF
NA,TRBJ2-1,NA,13,TRBV2,TGTGCCAGCAGTGAAGTCCGACAGGGACTTACGTTCTTC,CASSEVRQGLTFF
NA,TRBJ2-7,TRBD2,19,TRBV5-5,TGTGCCAGCAGCCTTAAAGGACTAGCGGGGGCCTACCTCCTGAACGAGCAGTACTTC,CASSLKGLAGAYLLNEQYF
NA,TRBJ1-5,NA,14,TRBV7-6,TGTGCCAGCAGCTTAGAGCAGGGTAATCAGCCCCAGCATTTT,CASSLEQGNQPQHF
NA,TRBJ2-7,TRBD2,15,TRBV7-7,TGTGCTAGCAGCAAAGCCCCGGGGGGGGCGTCCGAGCAGTACTTC,CASSKAPGGASEQYF
NA,TRBJ2-3,TRBD2,15,TRBV11-2,TGTGCCAGCAGCTTTAGCGGGGGGGCCTTTGATACGCAGTATTTT,CASSFSGGAFDTQYF
NA,TRBJ1-1,NA,11,TRBV18,TGTGCCAGCTCACCGGACGGGGAGGCGTTCTTT,CASSPDGEAFF
once,TRBJ1-2,NA,11,TRBV20-1,TGCAGTGCTAGATACAACTATGGCTACACCTTC,CSARYNYGYTF
NA,TRBJ1-5,NA,12,TRBV27,TGTGCCAGCAGCCGTACAGGGCAGCCCCAGCATTTT,CASSRTGQPQHF
NA,TRBJ2-7,NA,14,TRBV5-1,TGCGCCAGCAGCTTTAACGCAGGCTCCTACGAGCAGTACTTC,CASSFNAGSYEQYF
NA,TRBJ2-3,TRBD2,15,TRBV19,TGTGCCAGTAGTATATCGACGGGGGGGCAAGATACGCAGTATTTT,CASSISTGGQDTQYF
NA,TRBJ1-1,NA,13,TRBV29-1,TGCAGCGCCGCATTACAGGGAAACACTGAAGCTTTCTTT,CSAALQGNTEAFF
NA,TRBJ1-1,TRBD1,17,TRBV11-1,TGTGCCAGCAGCGATAAAAACTGGGGGACAGTCGCCACTGAAGCTTTCTTT,CASSDKNWGTVATEAFF
NA,TRBJ2-7,TRBD1,14,TRBV7-2,TGTGCCAGCAGCTACGGACAGGGTTCCTACGAGCAGTACTTC,CASSYGQGSYEQYF
NA,TRBJ1-5,NA,13,TRBV6-5,TGTGCCAGCAGTCTTACAAGGAATCAGCCCCGGCATTTT,CASSLTRNQPRHF
NA,TRBJ1-2,NA,16,TRBV28,TGTGCCAGCACTACCTTGCCTGGGGCAGGGGCATATGGCTACACCTTC,CASTTLPGAGAYGYTF
NA,TRBJ1-2,TRBD1,16,TRBV5-1,TGCGCCAGCAGCACGGATGGGACAGGGACGATCTATGGCTACACCTTC,CASSTDGTGTIYGYTF
NA,TRBJ2-2,NA,12,TRBV9,TGTGCCAGCAGCACTCCCCCCGGGGAGCTGTTTTTT,CASSTPPGELFF
NA,TRBJ1-2,NA,15,TRBV6-6,TGTGCCAGCAGTTACTCGGTGGATCTTAACTATGGCTACACCTTC,CASSYSVDLNYGYTF
NA,TRBJ2-6,TRBD1,15,TRBV5-1,TGCGCCAGCAGCCCCAGGGGGCCTGGGGCCAACGTCCTGACTTTC,CASSPRGPGANVLTF
NA,TRBJ2-7,NA,14,TRBV7-2,TGTGCCAGCAGCTTAGGACCGGGGGTCTACGAGCAGTACTTC,CASSLGPGVYEQYF
NA,TRBJ1-1,NA,15,TRBV6-5,TGTGCCAGCAGTTACCAACCCGACGCGAACACTGAAGCTTTCTTT,CASSYQPDANTEAFF
NA,TRBJ2-5,NA,12,TRBV2,TGTGCCAGCAATCTCGCGGGAGAGACCCAGTACTTC,CASNLAGETQYF
NA,TRBJ1-1,NA,14,TRBV9,TGTGCCAGCAGCGTAGAGGGTGATGCCCGGGAAGCTTTCTTT,CASSVEGDAREAFF
NA,TRBJ1-2,NA,13,TRBV19,TGTGCCAGTAGTACCATGTTGAACTATGGCTACACCTTC,CASSTMLNYGYTF
NA,TRBJ1-4,NA,16,TRBV19,TGTGCCAGTCGAAGAGGCGGGGGGGCAACTAATGAAAAACTGTTTTTT,CASRRGGGATNEKLFF
few,TRBJ2-1,NA,15,TRBV5-1,TGCGCCAGCAGCTTTACAGGCGGGGTCTGGGATGAGCAGTTCTTC,CASSFTGGVWDEQFF
NA,TRBJ1-2,NA,17,TRBV27,TGTGCCAGCAGTCCCCGACAAGGATCCGGACGTAGCTATGGCTACACCTTC,CASSPRQGSGRSYGYTF
NA,TRBJ1-3,NA,15,TRBV9,TGTGCCAGCAGCTTTGGACAGCATTCTGGAAACACCATATATTTT,CASSFGQHSGNTIYF
many,TRBJ1-3,NA,16,TRBV4-3,TGCGCCAGCAGCCAAAGCCAAGCCATCTCTGGAAACACCATATATTTT,CASSQSQAISGNTIYF
NA,TRBJ2-1,NA,13,TRBV7-2,TGTGCCAGCAGCTTACAGAGGGGTGAAGAGCAGTTCTTC,CASSLQRGEEQFF
NA,TRBJ1-6,TRBD1,13,TRBV27,TGTGCCACCGGGACAGGCAACAATTCACCCCTCCACTTT,CATGTGNNSPLHF
NA,TRBJ1-2,TRBD1,15,TRBV11-2,TGTGCCAGCAGCCCACAGGGGCGGGGGGTCTATGGCTACACCTTC,CASSPQGRGVYGYTF
once,TRBJ2-2,NA,16,TRBV6-5,TGTGCCAGCAGTTACTCGTTGCGGGGGAACACCGGGGAGCTGTTTTTT,CASSYSLRGNTGELFF
NA,TRBJ1-4,NA,11,TRBV20-1,TGCAGTGCCACCAATGATGAAAAACTGTTTTTT,CSATNDEKLFF
medium-sized,TRBJ2-1,NA,11,TRBV7-9,TGTGCCAGCAGCTTGGCGAGTGAGCAGTTCTTC,CASSLASEQFF
NA,TRBJ1-5,NA,13,TRBV6-1,TGTGCCAGCAGTGAAATAGGAGGGCAGCCCCAGCATTTT,CASSEIGGQPQHF
once,TRBJ2-7,TRBD1,14,TRBV18,TGTGCCAGCTCACCACAGGGACAGAACTACGAGCAGTACTTC,CASSPQGQNYEQYF
NA,TRBJ1-2,NA,15,TRBV4-3,TGCGCCAGCAGCCAAGCGGTAACAGGAGGGTGGGGCTACACCTTC,CASSQAVTGGWGYTF
NA,TRBJ2-2,NA,12,TRBV2,TGTGCCAGCAGCGGCGACACCGGGGAGCTGTTTTTT,CASSGDTGELFF